This entry is about one T cell receptor beta chain. This record belongs to a study of CD8 T cells in Susac syndrome. The CDR3 covers 14 residues. Trimming removed 2 bases at V and 0 bases at J, with 8 bases between. Germline V gene sequence: CDR1 GTSNPN, CDR2 SVGIG (reference sequence). RNA totalling about 0.45 to 1 ug underwent reverse transcription with random hexamers. TCRdb redid the calling of the immunoSEQ multiplex PCR reads with MiXCR, one entry per CDR3 protein. This table holds more than 40,000 distinct CDR3 sequences, roughly 93% found once. This receptor was identified in a human donor in good health. V is TRBV30 and J is TRBJ2-1; D is unresolved. Sequenced sample: CD8+ T cells from PBMCs. The CDR3 region is CAWSTESSYNEQFF. The CDR3 coding sequence is TGTGCCTGGAGTACAGAGAGCTCCTACAATGAGCAGTTCTTC.